Each of the 23 T cell receptor beta chains below was sequenced from the same sample in a study of blood T cell repertoires in COVID-19. The repertoire was sequenced with immunoSEQ multiplex PCR; TCRdb's copy has only in-frame clones and lacks some. The data hold about 220,000 clones, with around 83% observed a single time. The sequencing sample was made of peripheral blood. The receptors shown here come from a man aged 50 to 60 with active or convalescent COVID-19.

This clone was seen ten or more times. This rearrangement joins TRBV12-5 to TRBJ2-1; 7 nucleotides agree with TRBD2. Per germline, CDR1 LGHNT and CDR2 FRNRAP. J gave up 7 bases and V 1 base, and 13 bases lay outside the gene matches. This CDR3 is built from 17 residues. CDR3 loop: CASGLASTSGAANEQFF. Written as DNA, the CDR3 is TGTGCTAGTGGTTTGGCATCCACAAGCGGGGCGGCAAATGAGCAGTTCTTC.

The chain links TRBV6-1 to TRBJ2-5, with TRBD1 matching 7 bases. Losses at the gene ends were 1 base for V and 6 bases for J; bases not matched to a gene: 5. Germline CDR1 and CDR2: MNHNS and SASEGT. CDR3 length: 14 amino acids. CDR3 in DNA: TGTGCCAGCAGTGAAGATGAGGGGGCGAAGACCCAGTACTTC. Translating gives CASSEDEGAKTQYF.

The chain combines TRBV6-5 with TRBJ2-3, with D hard to call. Germline CDR1 and CDR2: MNHEY and SVGAGI. The CDR3 is 14 amino acids. Trimming took 7 bases from V and 0 from J, leaving 11 bases between them. CDR3 loop: CASTRIGSTDTQYF. In nucleotides, the CDR3 is TGTGCCAGCACCCGAATCGGGAGCACAGATACGCAGTATTTT.

The chain combines TRBV27 with TRBJ2-1; a weak D match, TRBD2 (6 bases). CDR1 and CDR2 (germline): MNHEY, SMNVEV (reference sequence). The CDR3 contains 16 residues. Trimming left V 8 bases short and J 3 bases short, with 20 bases between. The CDR3 DNA is TGTGCCAGCGGTCTCCCGGGGGACCTATACTACAATGAGCAGTTCTTC. Its protein product is CASGLPGDLYYNEQFF.

The chain combines TRBV6-6 with TRBJ2-7, with TRBD2 matching over 7 bases. Germline lookup yields CDR1 MNHNY and CDR2 SVGAGI (reference sequence). The CDR3 covers 15 residues. V lost 0 bases, J lost 3 bases, and 5 bases stayed unmatched. CDR3 protein: CASSYSKASGYEQYF. CDR3 sequence (DNA): TGTGCCAGCAGTTACTCGAAGGCTAGCGGCTACGAGCAGTACTTC.

This sequence joins TRBV7-9 and TRBJ1-2; weak D call: TRBD1 (5 bases). There are 15 residues in the CDR3. Germline V gives CDR1 SEHNR, CDR2 FQNEAQ (reference sequence). V shed 1 base and J shed 3 bases, with 12 bases lying between them. CDR3 residues: CASSLGAGSDYGYTF. The CDR3 DNA is TGTGCCAGCAGCTTAGGGGCAGGGTCAGACTATGGCTACACCTTC.

The chain recombines TRBV7-6 with TRBJ1-2; a possible D gene is TRBD1 (6 bases). Trimming cost V 5 bases and J 7 bases, with 23 bases left between them. The CDR3 totals 16 residues. Germline lookup yields CDR1 SGHVS and CDR2 FNYEAQ. The DNA of the CDR3 is TGTGCCAGCAGCCCCTTTGGGGGGGGCGAAGTGGCTGGCTACACCTTC. Translated: CASSPFGGGEVAGYTF.

V gene TRBV5-4 combines with J gene TRBJ2-3, with no clear D. CDR1 SGHNT and CDR2 YYREEE come from the germline V gene (reference sequence). The CDR3 is made up of 15 amino acids. V was pared by 0 bases and J by 6 bases, with 14 bases between. The DNA of the CDR3 is TGTGCCAGCAGCTTGGCCTCTCAACTCTCGGATACGCAGTATTTT. The encoded protein is CASSLASQLSDTQYF.

The V and J genes are TRBV9 and TRBJ1-1, with D possibly TRBD1 on 6 matching bases. V lost 4 bases to trimming and J lost 3 bases, with 13 bases between them. This CDR3 comprises 14 residues. Germline CDR1 and CDR2: SGDLS and YYNGEE. This chain's CDR3 is CASSPQGGDTEAFF. Here the CDR3 DNA reads TGTGCCAGCAGCCCACAAGGGGGGGACACTGAAGCTTTCTTT.

CDR3 in amino acids: CASSERDRGPGYTF. The CDR3 DNA sequence: TGTGCCAGCAGTGAAAGGGACAGGGGGCCTGGCTACACCTTC. The chain has TRBV6-1 and TRBJ1-2; 12 bases match TRBD1. Germline CDR1 MNHNS, CDR2 SASEGT. Trimming cost V 2 bases and J 7 bases; bases outside gene matches: 2. There are 14 residues in the CDR3.

In this sample, this clone turned up once. The chain employs TRBV2 and TRBJ2-2; 11 nucleotides line up with TRBD1. V lost 7 bases, J lost 4 bases, and 5 bases stayed unmatched. The CDR3 covers 15 residues. The germline V gene encodes CDR1 SNHLY and CDR2 FYNNEI. CDR3: CASMNGQGATGELFF. In DNA form, the CDR3 reads TGTGCCAGCATGAACGGACAGGGGGCCACCGGGGAGCTGTTTTTT.

This sequence joins TRBV10-3 and TRBJ1-5; D might be TRBD1 (6 bases). Germline V gene lookup returns CDR1 ENHRY and CDR2 SYGVKD. With 9 bases removed from V and 5 bases from J, the gap between germline ends came to 11 bases. CDR3 length: 12 amino acids. The chain's CDR3 is CAIGTYDQPQHF. The CDR3 DNA follows: TGTGCCATAGGGACATACGATCAGCCCCAGCATTTT.

This clone showed up just a few times. The chain uses TRBV5-6 and TRBJ2-3, with D possibly being TRBD1 (6 bases). Per the germline V gene, CDR1 is SGHDT and CDR2 is YYEEEE. Trimming took 4 bases from V and 4 from J, leaving 10 bases between them. This CDR3 has 13 amino acids. In DNA, the CDR3 is TGTGCCAGCAGCGGCAGGGGATCAGATACGCAGTATTTT. It yields the protein CASSGRGSDTQYF.

The genes are TRBV28 and TRBJ2-2, with 9 nucleotides matching TRBD1. The germline V gene encodes CDR1 MDHEN and CDR2 SYDVKM. Trimming took 4 bases from V and 6 from J; bases not matched to a gene: 9. This CDR3 spans 16 amino acids. DNA of the CDR3: TGTGCCAGCAGTTGGGGACAGGGTGTTTTAGCCGGGGAGCTGTTTTTT. This codes for CASSWGQGVLAGELFF.

V usage is TRBV6-5 and J usage is TRBJ1-4; weak D call: TRBD1 (6 bases). Germline assignment: CDR1 MNHEY and CDR2 SVGAGI. CDR3 length equals 12 residues. Trimming took off 6 bases at V and 12 bases at J, with 14 bases between the two ends. This CDR3 is CASSFIEGELFF. In DNA form, the CDR3 reads TGTGCCAGCAGCTTCATAGAGGGGGAACTGTTTTTT.

This clone has only a few counts. The rearrangement links TRBV15 to TRBJ2-1; 9 nucleotides match TRBD2. CDR3 length: 16 residues. J was trimmed by 3 bases and V by 0 bases; bases with no gene match: 3. Germline V lookup: CDR1 LNHNV, CDR2 YYDKDF (reference sequence). The CDR3 region has the DNA TGTGCCACCAGCAGAGATGTGACTAGCGGCTACAATGAGCAGTTCTTC. Translated, it gives CATSRDVTSGYNEQFF. The variable domain in full, with the rest retrieved from reference TRBV15 and TRBJ2-1, is DAMVIQNPRYQVTQFGKPVTLSCSQTLNHNVMYWYQQKSSQAPKLLFHYYDKDFNNEADTPDNFQSRRPNTSFCFLDIRSPGLGDTAMYLCATSRDVTSGYNEQFFGPGTRLTVL.

J is TRBJ2-3 and V is TRBV5-1, with 7 bases identical to TRBD1. J gave up 5 bases and V 0 bases, and 6 bases lay outside the gene matches. The CDR3 totals 15 residues. Germline assignment: CDR1 SGHRS and CDR2 YFSETQ. Here the CDR3 DNA reads TGCGCCAGCAGCTTGGGGGAGAGGGGGCGAGATACGCAGTATTTT. This codes for CASSLGERGRDTQYF.

This chain joins TRBV24-1 and TRBJ1-2; a weak D match, TRBD1 (5 bases). V dropped 3 bases and J dropped 7 bases, with 20 bases sitting between them. Per germline, CDR1 KGHDR and CDR2 SFDVKD. This CDR3 has 16 amino acids. The CDR3 spells CATSDPSLGGSRGYTF. CDR3 sequence (DNA): TGTGCCACCAGTGATCCCTCTCTGGGGGGGTCCCGTGGCTACACCTTC.

The chain joins TRBV7-9 to TRBJ2-4; 7 nucleotides align to TRBD1. Germline-derived CDR1 and CDR2 are SEHNR and FQNEAQ (reference sequence). Trimming removed 5 bases from V and 4 bases from J; junction bases left unmatched: 8. This CDR3 comprises 15 residues. CDR3 amino acids: CASSNIGTDKNIQYF. CDR3 nucleotide sequence: TGTGCCAGCAGCAACATCGGGACAGATAAAAACATTCAGTACTTC.

This clone was counted a single time. The gene calls are TRBV29-1 and TRBJ2-2; 12 bases map to TRBD2. V was pared by 7 bases and J by 5 bases, with 8 bases of the junction left unmatched. Germline V gene sequence: CDR1 SQVTM, CDR2 ANQGSEA. This CDR3 contains 15 residues. The CDR3 reads CSASGLAGGTGELFF. In DNA, the CDR3 is TGCAGCGCCTCGGGACTAGCGGGCGGAACCGGGGAGCTGTTTTTT.

The V call is TRBV5-5, the J call TRBJ2-1; D may be TRBD1 (5 bases). The CDR3 is 16 residues long. Trimming shortened V by 0 bases and J by 0 bases, and 10 bases separated the two germline ends. Germline values: CDR1 SGHKS, CDR2 YYEKEE (reference sequence). CDR3 residues: CASSLGNRSSYNEQFF. The CDR3 coding sequence is TGTGCCAGCAGCTTGGGGAACAGGAGCTCCTACAATGAGCAGTTCTTC.

The chain links TRBV7-2 to TRBJ1-6; 7 nucleotides match TRBD1. Trimming took 4 bases from V and 8 from J; bases not matched to a gene: 8. The CDR3 contains 15 residues. Germline V lookup: CDR1 SGHTA, CDR2 FQGNSA. Here the CDR3 reads CASSSDRAVDSPLHF. CDR3 bases: TGTGCCAGCAGCTCAGACAGGGCCGTGGATTCACCCCTCCACTTT.

The chain uses TRBV4-1 and TRBJ1-5, with TRBD1 matching 7 bases. V dropped 1 base and J dropped 5; count of bases not matched to a gene: 5. The germline V gene encodes CDR1 MGHRA and CDR2 YSYEKL. CDR3 length: 15 amino acids. CDR3: CASSQGRGTHQPQHF. CDR3 nucleotide sequence: TGCGCCAGCAGCCAAGGCAGGGGGACCCATCAGCCCCAGCATTTT.